These T cell receptor beta chains were read from a single sample in a study of a mutant IDH1 vaccine in newly diagnosed glioma. Sequenced by immunoSEQ multiplex PCR; TCRdb stores in-frame clones only, minus some. The sample carries about 53,000 clones, about 80% recorded once. Antigen specificity for these receptors is unknown. Source: PBMCs, taken from a glioma patient whose treatment included an IDH1 peptide vaccine. Source of these receptors: a woman aged 50 to 60 with glioma. Both conserved end residues are trimmed from each CDR3.

CDR3aa | j_gene | v_gene
ASSWTNSGNTIY | TRBJ1-3 | TRBV5-1
ASSLSTFGTDTQY | TRBJ2-3 | TRBV11-3
ASRPWAASNTEAF | TRBJ1-1 | TRBV9
ASSESRGLIGYT | TRBJ1-2 | TRBV25-1
ASTGPVEKLF | TRBJ1-4 | TRBV2
SVVEKWGSPLH | TRBJ1-6 | TRBV29-1
SVGGTGSSYNEQF | TRBJ2-1 | TRBV29-1
ASSLVPRGRNYGYT | TRBJ1-2 | TRBV5-8
ASSLQVYEQY | TRBJ2-7 | TRBV7-9
ASSLGQSSNQPQH | TRBJ1-5 | TRBV28
ASSVSGGQGSKNIQY | TRBJ2-4 | TRBV9
ASSTGQNTEAF | TRBJ1-1 | TRBV18
ASSLAREKYGYT | TRBJ1-2 | TRBV27
ASSIGVSNYGYT | TRBJ1-2 | TRBV19
AGESKNIQY | TRBJ2-4 | TRBV2
ASKNARTYEQY | TRBJ2-7 | TRBV6-5
ASSSTGESGYGYT | TRBJ1-2 | TRBV28
ASSPVSGTRGAGELF | TRBJ2-2 | TRBV28
ASSLNRVYGYT | TRBJ1-2 | TRBV5-5
ASKTDSYGYT | TRBJ1-2 | TRBV18
ASSLEGGPVNEQF | TRBJ2-1 | TRBV5-1
ASSPFSGQPFYNEQF | TRBJ2-1 | TRBV27
ASSLGQRSGNTIY | TRBJ1-3 | TRBV11-3
ASSLGTALETQY | TRBJ2-5 | TRBV7-9
ASSPQWGAYEQF | TRBJ2-1 | TRBV5-1
ASSLLSGGAVGNEQF | TRBJ2-1 | TRBV5-6
ASSLLTGVNTEAF | TRBJ1-1 | TRBV5-1
ATRTGKNTEAF | TRBJ1-1 | TRBV6-1
ASRGSGDEQY | TRBJ2-7 | TRBV5-6
ASSPPGRTGNTEAF | TRBJ1-1 | TRBV27
ASSPPGGYGYT | TRBJ1-2 | TRBV11-3
ASSFNSGGSYEQY | TRBJ2-7 | TRBV5-1